Listed here are 20 T cell receptor beta chains from one sample, sequenced in a study of T cells in localized non-small cell lung cancer. The assay was immunoSEQ multiplex PCR, and TCRdb's table has in-frame clones only and misses some. The sample carries about 40,000 clones, roughly 86% recorded once. The source was peripheral blood, collected before any cancer treatment. These TCRs come from a man between 18 and 49 years old with stage I lung adenocarcinoma.

The chain couples TRBV5-1 to TRBJ2-1, with D perhaps being TRBD1 or TRBD2 (5 bases each). The germline V gene has CDR1 SGHRS and CDR2 YFSETQ. The CDR3 length is 11 residues. V gave up 5 bases and J gave up 9 bases, with 9 bases separating them. The CDR3 DNA reads as TGCGCCAGCAGGGCAGGGACTGAGCAGTTCTTC. Translated: CASRAGTEQFF. The full variable domain, its missing parts supplied by reference TRBV5-1 and TRBJ2-1, is KAGVTQTPRYLIKTRGQQVTLSCSPISGHRSVSWYQQTPGQGLQFLFEYFSETQRNKGNFPGRFSGRQFSNSRSEMNVSTLELGDSALYLCASRAGTEQFFGPGTRLTVL.

The chain has TRBV18 and TRBJ2-2; 9 bases are a match to TRBD1. Trimming cost V 1 base and J 3 bases; bases outside gene matches: 3. CDR1 and CDR2 (germline): KGHSH, LQKENI. The CDR3 runs to 16 residues. Written as DNA, the CDR3 is TGTGCCAGCTCACCACGGGACAGGGTGTACACCGGGGAGCTGTTTTTT. Its translation is CASSPRDRVYTGELFF. The complete variable domain, with remaining parts taken from reference TRBV18 and TRBJ2-2, reads NAGVMQNPRHLVRRRGQEARLRCSPMKGHSHVYWYRQLPEEGLKFMVYLQKENIIDESGMPKERFSAEFPKEGPSILRIQQVVRGDSAAYFCASSPRDRVYTGELFFGEGSRLTVL.

The V and J genes are TRBV27 and TRBJ1-2; 8 nucleotides line up with TRBD1. CDR3 length: 13 amino acids. Germline lookup yields CDR1 MNHEY and CDR2 SMNVEV (reference sequence). V lost 5 bases to trimming and J lost 10 bases; unmatched junction nucleotides: 9. CDR3 sequence: CASSTQRTGTYTF. For the CDR3, the DNA is TGTGCCAGCAGTACGCAGAGGACAGGGACCTACACCTTC.

This clone was seen only once. The rearrangement links TRBV5-4 to TRBJ2-5, with 9 bases lining up with TRBD2. Germline V gives CDR1 SGHNT, CDR2 YYREEE (reference sequence). Trimming took 3 bases from V and 3 from J; bases not matched to a gene: 9. This CDR3 is built from 16 residues. CDR3 loop: CASSSFQIAGEETQYF. Written as DNA, the CDR3 is TGTGCCAGCAGCTCCTTTCAGATAGCGGGGGAAGAGACCCAGTACTTC.

The chain employs TRBV7-2 and TRBJ2-1; 8 positions agree with TRBD1. Germline V gene sequence: CDR1 SGHTA, CDR2 FQGNSA. V was pared by 6 bases and J by 4 bases, with 8 bases of the junction left unmatched. CDR3 size: 15 residues. The CDR3 here is CASSPKTGGYNEQFF. The CDR3 DNA reads TGTGCCAGCAGTCCAAAAACAGGGGGGTACAATGAGCAGTTCTTC.

The genes are TRBV4-2 and TRBJ1-3; no definite D call. The germline V and J ends were trimmed by 0 bases and 0 bases, with 12 bases remaining between them. Germline V CDR1 and CDR2: LGHNA, YNFKEQ. The CDR3 totals 17 residues. CDR3 sequence reads: CASSQDSYRSSGNTIYF. DNA of the CDR3: TGTGCCAGCAGCCAAGACAGCTACAGAAGCTCTGGAAACACCATATATTTT.

The chain joins TRBV2 to TRBJ2-2, with 9 bases identical to TRBD1. V shed 9 bases and J 4 bases; nucleotides not matched to a gene: 9. The CDR3 is made up of 15 amino acids. Germline V gives CDR1 SNHLY, CDR2 FYNNEI. The CDR3 here is CASTHRGLATGELFF. The CDR3 nucleotides read TGTGCCAGTACCCACAGGGGGCTGGCCACCGGGGAGCTGTTTTTT.

The J gene is TRBJ1-1, the V gene TRBV28; D is ambiguous. The V end lost 11 bases, the J end lost 4 bases, and 17 bases lay between the germline ends. Germline loops: CDR1 MDHEN, CDR2 SYDVKM. This CDR3 is 13 amino acids long. The CDR3 DNA sequence: TGTGCCTCGCAAAGTCGGGTTGGCACTGAAGCTTTCTTT. Protein: CASQSRVGTEAFF.

As regards this clone: Other DNA sequences in the sample encode the same CDR3. This chain connects TRBV18 to TRBJ1-5; D remains ambiguous. Germline values: CDR1 KGHSH, CDR2 LQKENI. The CDR3 runs 16 residues. V lost 1 base, J lost 4 bases, and 14 bases lay in between. The CDR3: CASSPQGSGSNQPQHF. CDR3 nucleotide sequence: TGTGCCAGCTCACCACAAGGGTCTGGATCTAATCAGCCCCAGCATTTT.

This rearrangement joins TRBV23-1 to TRBJ1-5; D uncertain. TRBV23-1 is marked as an open reading frame, function uncertain. V lost 0 bases and J lost 6, with 3 bases in between. The CDR3 has 12 amino acids. CDR3 DNA: TGCGCCAGCAGTCAATCGGGTCAGCCCCAGCATTTT. It translates to CASSQSGQPQHF.

In DNA form, the CDR3 reads TGTGCCAGCAGCCCCGGGGTAGCGGGGGGCGAACAAGAGACCCAGTACTTC. It is translated as CASSPGVAGGEQETQYF. The chain employs TRBV6-4 and TRBJ2-5; 10 nucleotides align to TRBD2. The CDR3 has 17 amino acids. CDR1 is MRHNA and CDR2 is SNTAGT in the germline V gene. J lost 2 bases, V lost 6 bases, and 12 bases had no gene match.

The J gene is TRBJ1-5, the V gene TRBV4-1, with D unresolved. The V end was cut by 3 bases, the J end by 3 bases, with 15 bases between. The CDR3 totals 16 residues. Germline CDR1 is MGHRA and CDR2 is YSYEKL. CDR3 coding DNA: TGCGCCAGCAGCCAGTATGAGGGAGCAGACAATCAGCCCCAGCATTTT. It yields the protein CASSQYEGADNQPQHF.

The chain joins TRBV4-3 to TRBJ2-1, with D perhaps being TRBD1 or TRBD2 (5 bases each). The CDR3 sequence is 15 residues long. Trimming removed 5 bases from V and 4 bases from J, with 15 bases in between. The germline gives CDR1 LGHNA, CDR2 YSLEER. CDR3 nucleotide sequence: TGCGCCAGCAGCGATGACGGGGCTCGATACAATGAGCAGTTCTTC. Translating gives CASSDDGARYNEQFF.

The table lists this clone with a count of one. The V call is TRBV11-1, the J call TRBJ2-2; 7 nucleotides align to TRBD1. The ends lost 6 bases at V and 5 bases at J; junction bases unmatched: 6. Germline-derived CDR1 and CDR2 are SGHAT and FQDESV (reference sequence). The CDR3 extends over 14 amino acids. CDR3 sequence reads: CASSLTGRTGELFF. Here the CDR3 DNA reads TGTGCCAGCAGTTTGACAGGGCGAACCGGGGAGCTGTTTTTT.

J is TRBJ2-2 and V is TRBV9; 7 bases line up with TRBD2. The germline V gene encodes CDR1 SGDLS and CDR2 YYNGEE. The CDR3 has 15 amino acids. With V trimmed by 2 bases and J by 4 bases, 5 bases remained unmatched. The CDR3 loop reads CASSVGGSSTGELFF. The CDR3 nucleotides are TGTGCCAGCAGCGTCGGGGGGTCGAGCACCGGGGAGCTGTTTTTT.

This clone was seen a handful of times. V gene TRBV10-3 combines with J gene TRBJ1-5, with no clear D. The ends were cut back, 8 bases at V and 6 bases at J, with 11 bases in the middle. CDR1 ENHRY and CDR2 SYGVKD come from the germline V gene. This CDR3 spans 12 amino acids. This chain's CDR3 is CAIGGRGQPQHF. As DNA, the CDR3 is TGTGCCATCGGAGGACGGGGTCAGCCCCAGCATTTT.

The chain has TRBV27 and TRBJ2-1; 9 bases agree with TRBD2. Germline V gene sequence: CDR1 MNHEY, CDR2 SMNVEV (reference sequence). V trimming: 7 bases; J trimming: 6 bases; junction bases outside the gene matches: 10. This CDR3 region has 15 residues. CDR3 amino acids: CASMPLAGTTNEQFF. The CDR3 nucleotides are TGTGCCAGCATGCCCCTAGCGGGGACTACCAATGAGCAGTTCTTC.

The V gene is TRBV4-1, the J gene TRBJ2-5; tentatively, D is TRBD1 (6 bases). The V and J ends lost 3 bases and 5 bases respectively, with 10 bases between them. The CDR3 has 13 residues. CDR1 MGHRA and CDR2 YSYEKL come from the germline V gene. CDR3: CASSQTGGETQYF. CDR3 sequence (DNA): TGCGCCAGCAGCCAGACAGGCGGGGAGACCCAGTACTTC.

The chain employs TRBV28 and TRBJ2-3; 10 positions match TRBD2. With 10 bases clipped from V and 7 bases from J, the junction kept 14 bases outside the gene matches. This CDR3 contains 15 residues. Per germline, CDR1 MDHEN and CDR2 SYDVKM. The CDR3 sequence: CANSPSGGARYTQYF. For the CDR3, the DNA is TGTGCCAACAGCCCGAGCGGGGGGGCGAGATATACGCAGTATTTT.

The chain is built from TRBV29-1 and TRBJ1-1, with D possibly TRBD1 on 6 matching bases. Trimming shortened V by 6 bases and J by 1 base, and 12 bases separated the two germline ends. The CDR3 runs 13 residues. Looked up from germline, CDR1 is SQVTM and CDR2 is ANQGSEA. The CDR3 loop reads CSVYWTENTEAFF. The CDR3 DNA sequence: TGCAGCGTGTACTGGACAGAGAACACTGAAGCTTTCTTT.